The T cell receptor beta chain under discussion was sequenced for a study of blood T cell repertoires in COVID-19. Overall study: Material from acute and convalescent COVID-19 was sourced from the United States, Italy and Spain.

V gave up 2 bases and J gave up 2 bases, with 9 bases separating them. Germline assignment: CDR1 WSHSY and CDR2 SAAADI. The CDR3 sequence is 14 residues long. Original analysis: Estimates of nucleated cell counts were drawn from the amplification of reference gene primers. TCRdb keeps only in-frame clones here, not all; method: immunoSEQ multiplex PCR. V, J and clone size derive from that table, while D and trimming were established from the DNA sequence. There are about 130,000 clones in the sample; roughly three quarters occur only once, and 1.5% to 2% lies in the top ten. The sequencing input was peripheral blood. This sequence was found in a woman aged 70-85 years with acute or convalescent COVID-19. This chain links TRBV10-2 with TRBJ2-5; no firm D call. The CDR3, as DNA: TGCGCCAGCAGTGAGGGGCGACGGCAAGAGACCCAGTACTTC. This sequence encodes CASSEGRRQETQYF.